This record concerns one TCR beta chain sequence. Its antigen is unidentified. The data were obtained in a study of OX40 agonist ivuxolimab in advanced cancers. Background on the study: Patients undergoing dose escalation presented with hepatocellular carcinoma, melanoma, renal cell or head and neck cancer.

Generated by immunoSEQ multiplex PCR, the TCRdb table keeps only in-frame clones and is missing some. The table lists approximately 130,000 clones, around nine tenths of them singletons, with approximately 1% in the top ten. General study findings and limits: Also present in some nonresponders was a low level of normalized T-cell clonal expansion. Partial responders at 0.1-3.0 mg/kg showed near-lowest clonal expansion.

Blood sampling took place at baseline, cycle 4 day 1, and cycle 7 day 1. The CDR3 has 14 amino acids. Germline CDR1 and CDR2: SGHNT and YYREEE (reference sequence). V was trimmed by 0 bases and J by 7 bases, leaving 13 bases between them. The V call is TRBV5-4, the J call TRBJ1-2; D ambiguous. The origin of this receptor is an adult with an advanced solid tumor such as melanoma, head and neck, liver or kidney cancer. The specimen comprised CD4+ or CD8+ T cells sorted from blood, sampled in a trial of the OX40 agonist ivuxolimab. This chain's CDR3 is CASSLVGIEVGYTF. DNA for the CDR3: TGTGCCAGCAGCTTGGTTGGAATCGAAGTTGGCTACACCTTC.